The entry below describes one T cell receptor (beta chain). Germline V CDR1 and CDR2: SGHTS, YDEGEE. Trimming shortened V by 0 bases and J by 3 bases, and 6 bases separated the two germline ends. The CDR3 loop spans 13 amino acids. This sample was included in a study of blood T cell repertoires in COVID-19. Looking at the study overall: Acute-phase and convalescent COVID-19 samples originated in the United States, Italy and Spain. Sources were T cells, B-cell-depleted T cells, or PBMCs; the material itself was cDNA or gDNA.

In the source study's methods: Cell counts per sample came from amplifying reference gene primers. Sequenced by immunoSEQ multiplex PCR; TCRdb stores in-frame clones only, minus some. That table furnishes V, J and clone size, whereas the DNA furnished D and trimming. The top ten clones hold about 2.5% of a sample with about 90,000 clones, approximately 90% of them seen once. The clonotype originates from a human donor with active COVID-19. The donor label of this sample is uncertain. The chain couples TRBV5-8 to TRBJ1-1; D remains unclear. The material sequenced was peripheral blood. CDR3 region: CASSLGGDTEAFF. DNA for the CDR3: TGTGCCAGCAGCTTGGGGGGAGACACTGAAGCTTTCTTT.